A single sample is the source of the 19 T cell receptor beta chains below, sequenced in a study of Ad26.COV2.S vaccination and SARS-CoV-2 variants (dated by TCRdb to the early 2020s). Library preparation was by the immunoSEQ multiplex PCR assay. The table was pulled from immuneACCESS by TCRdb, which kept in-frame rearrangements only. Such tables lose some clones; where checked, under half of the loss comes from unresolved V genes, and the rest has no known cause. The sample profile shows roughly 420,000 clones; approximately 92% of them were found once. The ten most abundant clones make up approximately 2.5% of the sample. The sample's treatment or condition label, in plain terms: around 19 received Ad26.COV2.S at low or high dose, single or two shots; 5 received placebo; per-sample allocation not given. Repertoires of vaccine and placebo recipients were sequenced from samples taken on day 63 after the first injection.

The sequencing here drew on peripheral blood, taken in a trial of Ad26.COV2.S vaccine versus placebo. The source of these receptors is a person aged 18 to 59 who received the Ad26.COV2.S COVID-19 vaccine or a placebo.

The chain joins TRBV7-2 to TRBJ1-3; D is unresolved. In germline, CDR1 is SGHTA, CDR2 FQGNSA. Trimming stripped 5 bases from V and 1 base from J, with 24 bases between. The CDR3 covers 19 residues. CDR3 protein: CASSPGVVAVGVSGNTIYF. The CDR3 DNA follows: TGTGCCAGCAGCCCCGGGGTAGTCGCAGTAGGAGTATCTGGAAACACCATATATTTT.

The chain combines TRBV28 with TRBJ2-2; 7 bases are a match to TRBD2. The CDR3 runs to 16 residues. Germline-derived CDR1 and CDR2 are MDHEN and SYDVKM. With V trimmed by 4 bases and J by 5 bases, 10 bases remained unmatched. The CDR3 is CASSYLSGEGTGELFF. The CDR3 nucleotides read TGTGCCAGCAGTTACTTAAGCGGGGAAGGAACCGGGGAGCTGTTTTTT.

The chain recombines TRBV9 with TRBJ2-1; TRBD2 matches 13 bases. CDR3 size: 17 residues. V shed 3 bases, J shed 7 bases, and the junction held 10 bases outside the gene matches. Germline lookup yields CDR1 SGDLS and CDR2 YYNGEE. The DNA of the CDR3 is TGTGCCAGCAGCGCCTCCGGACTAGCGGGAGAGTGGAATGAGCAGTTCTTC. As protein: CASSASGLAGEWNEQFF.

The V gene is TRBV18, the J gene TRBJ1-5, with TRBD1 as a possible D gene (5 bases). The germline V gene encodes CDR1 KGHSH and CDR2 LQKENI. This CDR3 contains 13 residues. Trimming took off 4 bases at V and 5 bases at J, with 9 bases between the two ends. The CDR3 DNA is TGTGCCAGCTCACGGGGGACGGATCAGCCCCAGCATTTT. As protein: CASSRGTDQPQHF.

This clone was seen a few times. This rearrangement joins TRBV5-5 to TRBJ1-2, with D hard to call. The length of the CDR3 is 12 residues. Trimming cost V 6 bases and J 4 bases, with 10 bases left between them. CDR1 and CDR2 (germline): SGHKS, YYEKEE (reference sequence). The CDR3 reads CASTRQSYGYTF. In DNA form, the CDR3 reads TGTGCCAGCACCCGACAATCCTATGGCTACACCTTC.

The chain recombines TRBV11-3 with TRBJ1-5; D gene ambiguous. Germline V gene sequence: CDR1 SGHNT, CDR2 YENEEA. The CDR3 sequence is 13 residues long. Trimming cost V 1 base and J 5 bases, with 6 bases left between them. The CDR3, as DNA: TGTGCCAGCAGCTTAGCCTCGCATCAGCCCCAGCATTTT. Its translation: CASSLASHQPQHF.

The J gene is TRBJ1-6, the V gene TRBV5-1, with D hard to call. V lost 1 base and J 8 bases, leaving 10 bases between the germline ends. This CDR3 is 14 amino acids long. Germline CDR1 is SGHRS and CDR2 is YFSETQ. In DNA form, the CDR3 reads TGCGCCAGCAGCTTGACTTCGAACTATTCACCCCTCCACTTT. This codes for CASSLTSNYSPLHF.

The V call is TRBV6-2 or TRBV6-3, the J call TRBJ1-5, with D perhaps matching TRBD1 (6 bases). Germline CDR1 MNHEY, CDR2 SVGEGT. The CDR3 spans 13 residues. V was clipped by 4 bases and J by 4 bases, with 8 bases between them. The CDR3 region has the DNA TGTGCCAGCAGTTGGACAGCTAATCAGCCCCAGCATTTT. Amino acid sequence: CASSWTANQPQHF.

The chain carries TRBV10-2 and TRBJ1-3, with a weak D call TRBD1 (5 bases). V shed 4 bases and J shed 7 bases, with 14 bases lying between them. This CDR3 spans 14 amino acids. Looked up from germline, CDR1 is WSHSY and CDR2 is SAAADI. CDR3 region: CASSVTVIDNTIYF. In DNA form, the CDR3 reads TGCGCCAGCAGTGTGACAGTGATTGACAACACCATATATTTT.

The chain employs TRBV10-3 and TRBJ2-1; TRBD2 agrees at 13 bases. Trimming at V came to 4 bases and at J to 4 bases, leaving 10 bases not matched to a gene. CDR1 and CDR2 from the germline V gene are ENHRY and SYGVKD. This CDR3 region has 18 residues. For the CDR3, the DNA is TGTGCCATCAGTGTTCATGCGGGACTAGCGGGAATTTACAATGAGCAGTTCTTC. Translated, it gives CAISVHAGLAGIYNEQFF.

The V gene is TRBV5-6, the J gene TRBJ1-5; 7 bases agree with TRBD1. CDR1 and CDR2 from the germline V gene are SGHDT and YYEEEE. Germline trimming cut 4 bases from V and 2 bases from J; bases unmatched to any gene: 3. The CDR3 spans 14 residues. For the CDR3, the DNA is TGTGCCAGCAGCCTCGGGACAGGCAATCAGCCCCAGCATTTT. This codes for CASSLGTGNQPQHF.

This clone was seen once. The V call is TRBV6-2 or TRBV6-3, the J call TRBJ2-1; 7 bases fit TRBD2. Germline V gives CDR1 MNHEY, CDR2 SVGEGT. Unmatched junction bases numbered 12, after V lost 2 bases and J lost 5 bases. This CDR3 has 17 amino acids. CDR3 protein: CASSYDRGTTTNNEQFF. The CDR3 DNA sequence: TGTGCCAGCAGTTACGACCGAGGGACTACGACAAACAATGAGCAGTTCTTC.

This sequence joins TRBV5-1 and TRBJ2-3, with 11 bases aligning to TRBD2. Germline V gene lookup returns CDR1 SGHRS and CDR2 YFSETQ. V dropped 3 bases and J dropped 0; count of bases not matched to a gene: 3. The length of the CDR3 is 16 residues. This CDR3 reads CASSSGLAESTDTQYF. The CDR3 DNA reads TGCGCCAGCAGCTCGGGACTAGCGGAGAGCACAGATACGCAGTATTTT.

The chain has TRBV3-1 (or the pseudogene TRBV3-2) and TRBJ1-1, with a possible D match to TRBD1 (5 bases). Germline CDR1 is LGHDT and CDR2 is YNNKEL (reference sequence). This CDR3 comprises 12 residues. With 3 bases removed from V and 4 bases from J, the gap between germline ends came to 6 bases. The CDR3 reads CASSQGPTEAFF. The CDR3 DNA reads as TGTGCCAGCAGCCAGGGACCCACTGAAGCTTTCTTT.

The chain uses TRBV29-1 and TRBJ1-1; 10 bases fit TRBD1. With V trimmed by 7 bases and J by 6 bases, 8 bases remained unmatched. CDR3 length equals 13 residues. Germline-derived CDR1 and CDR2 are SQVTM and ANQGSEA. In DNA form, the CDR3 reads TGCAGCGCCACCGGGACAGGGGAATCTGAAGCTTTCTTT. Translation gives CSATGTGESEAFF.

The gene calls are TRBV4-2 and TRBJ1-2; D unclear. The CDR3 length is 14 residues. V was shortened by 5 bases and J by 3 bases, with 13 bases between the two germline ends. Germline CDR1 LGHNA, CDR2 YNFKEQ. The CDR3 loop is CASSLAFSDYGYTF. CDR3 sequence (DNA): TGTGCCAGCAGCTTAGCTTTCTCGGACTATGGCTACACCTTC.

V and J are TRBV4-3 and TRBJ1-6; D is ambiguous. This CDR3 comprises 17 residues. The V and J ends lost 4 bases and 0 bases respectively, with 13 bases between them. Per germline, CDR1 LGHNA and CDR2 YSLEER. The CDR3 spells CASSPGLSSSYNSPLHF. The CDR3 DNA reads TGCGCCAGCAGCCCAGGACTTTCGAGCTCCTATAATTCACCCCTCCACTTT.

The V call is TRBV11-2, the J call TRBJ1-2; the D is unclear. Trimming stripped 4 bases from V and 3 bases from J, with 15 bases between. The CDR3 contains 15 residues. CDR1 SGHAT and CDR2 FQNNGV come from the germline V gene. CDR3 region: CASSYGLSGYYGYTF. CDR3 bases: TGTGCCAGCAGCTACGGACTCTCGGGGTACTATGGCTACACCTTC.

This chain uses TRBV24-1 with TRBJ2-3; 12 bases align to TRBD2. Trimming cost V 4 bases and J 2 bases; bases outside gene matches: 9. The germline V gene has CDR1 KGHDR and CDR2 SFDVKD. The CDR3 runs to 18 residues. Here the CDR3 reads CATSDQILAGGPTDTQYF. The CDR3 DNA reads as TGTGCCACCAGTGACCAGATACTAGCGGGAGGACCCACAGATACGCAGTATTTT.